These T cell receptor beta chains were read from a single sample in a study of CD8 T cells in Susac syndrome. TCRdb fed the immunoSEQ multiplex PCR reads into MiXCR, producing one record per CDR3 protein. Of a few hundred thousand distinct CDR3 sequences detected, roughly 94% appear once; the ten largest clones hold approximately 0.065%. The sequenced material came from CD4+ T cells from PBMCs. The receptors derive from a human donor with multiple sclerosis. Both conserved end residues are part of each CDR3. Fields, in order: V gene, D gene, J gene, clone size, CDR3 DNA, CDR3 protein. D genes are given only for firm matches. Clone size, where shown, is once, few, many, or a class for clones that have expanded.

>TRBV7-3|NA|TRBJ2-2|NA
TGTGCCAGCAGCCCCCAGAGGGTCGGGGAGCTGTTTTTT
CASSPQRVGELFF
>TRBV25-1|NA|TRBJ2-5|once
TGTGCCAGCAGTGAATTCGCAAGGCGCCAAGAGACCCAGTACTTC
CASSEFARRQETQYF
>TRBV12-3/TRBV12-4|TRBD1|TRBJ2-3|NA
TGTGCCAGCAGTCCGGGACAGGGACCCACAGATACGCAGTATTTT
CASSPGQGPTDTQYF
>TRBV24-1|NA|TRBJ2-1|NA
TGTGCCACCAGTGATGCCAGGGGTTCCTCCTACAATGAGCAGTTCTTC
CATSDARGSSYNEQFF
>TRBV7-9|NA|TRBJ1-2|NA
TGTGCCAGCAGCTTACGGGACACGATCGGCTACACCTTC
CASSLRDTIGYTF
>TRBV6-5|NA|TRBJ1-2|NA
TGTGCCAGCAGTTATCTTAGACAGGCGAACTATGGCTACACCTTC
CASSYLRQANYGYTF
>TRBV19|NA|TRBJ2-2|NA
TGTGCCAGTAGTATCGTGGACGGGAACACCGGGGAGCTGTTTTTT
CASSIVDGNTGELFF
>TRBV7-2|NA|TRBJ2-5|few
TGTGCCAGCAGCGCGGCAGGGAGAGAGACCCAGTACTTC
CASSAAGRETQYF
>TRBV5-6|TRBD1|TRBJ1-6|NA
TGTGCCAGCAGCTTGGGACAGGGGTTTTATTCACCCCTCCACTTT
CASSLGQGFYSPLHF
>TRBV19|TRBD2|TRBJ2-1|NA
TGTGCCAGTAGTCCCCAGCGGGACCGCTATGTCAATGAGCAGTTCTTC
CASSPQRDRYVNEQFF
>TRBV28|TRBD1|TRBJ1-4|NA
TGTGCCAGCAGTTTAGTTCAGGGGGGAGCTAATGAAAAACTGTTTTTT
CASSLVQGGANEKLFF
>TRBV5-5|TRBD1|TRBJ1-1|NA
TGTGCCAGCAGCTTGACAGGGGCCGTGAACACTGAAGCTTTCTTT
CASSLTGAVNTEAFF
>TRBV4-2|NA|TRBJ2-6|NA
TGTGCCAGCAGCCAAGAACTCCAGGGCTCTGGGGCCAACGTCCTGACTTTC
CASSQELQGSGANVLTF
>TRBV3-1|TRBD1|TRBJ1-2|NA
TGTGCCAGCAAGGCCGCGGGACAGACTCCTGGCTACACCTTC
CASKAAGQTPGYTF
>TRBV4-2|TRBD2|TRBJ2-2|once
TGTGCCAGCAGCCCCGCATTAGCGGGAGGGCCCGGGGAGCTGTTTTTT
CASSPALAGGPGELFF
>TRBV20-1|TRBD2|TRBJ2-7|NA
TGCAGTGCCAAGGCGGGAGGGACCTACGAGCAGTACTTC
CSAKAGGTYEQYF
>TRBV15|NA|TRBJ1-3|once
TGTGCCACCAGCAGAGATCTGCAGGAATCTGGAAACACCATATATTTT
CATSRDLQESGNTIYF
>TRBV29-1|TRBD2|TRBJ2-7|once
TGCAGCGTTTTACTAGCGTTACGACTGGGCTACGAGCAGTACTTC
CSVLLALRLGYEQYF